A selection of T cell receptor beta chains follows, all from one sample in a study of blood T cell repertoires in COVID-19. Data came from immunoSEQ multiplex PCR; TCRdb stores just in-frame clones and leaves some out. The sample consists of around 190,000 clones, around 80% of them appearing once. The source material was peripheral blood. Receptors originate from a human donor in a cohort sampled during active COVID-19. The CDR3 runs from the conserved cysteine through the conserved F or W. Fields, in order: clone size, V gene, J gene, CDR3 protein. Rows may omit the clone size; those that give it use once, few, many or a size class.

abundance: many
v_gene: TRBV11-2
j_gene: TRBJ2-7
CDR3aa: CASSARLRRKTYEQYF

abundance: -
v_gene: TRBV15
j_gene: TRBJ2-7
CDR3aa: CATSRGGSSYEQYF

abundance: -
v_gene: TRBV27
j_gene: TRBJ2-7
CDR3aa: CASSQSRRGEYEQYF

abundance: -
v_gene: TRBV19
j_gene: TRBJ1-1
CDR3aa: CASSITGQGRYTEAFF

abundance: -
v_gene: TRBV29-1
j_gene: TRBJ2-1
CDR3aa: CSVPTSGSYNEQFF

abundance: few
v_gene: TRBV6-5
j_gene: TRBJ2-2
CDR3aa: CASSYASLRAGELFF

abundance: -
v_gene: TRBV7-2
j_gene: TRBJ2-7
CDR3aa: CASGGKAGKEAYEQYF

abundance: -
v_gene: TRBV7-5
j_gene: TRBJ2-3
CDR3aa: CARSLVGTGQDTQYF

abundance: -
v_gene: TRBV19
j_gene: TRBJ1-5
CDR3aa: CASRPPGQGAKVNQPQHF

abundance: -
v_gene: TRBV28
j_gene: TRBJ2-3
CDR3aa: CASKREGTDTQYF

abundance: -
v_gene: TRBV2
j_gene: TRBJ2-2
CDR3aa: CASSGTGGWELFF

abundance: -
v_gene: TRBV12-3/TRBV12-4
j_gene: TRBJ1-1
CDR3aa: CASSLEQITEAFF

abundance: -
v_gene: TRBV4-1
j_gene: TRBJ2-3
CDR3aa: CASSHVKGLAGGKTSGRAAQYF

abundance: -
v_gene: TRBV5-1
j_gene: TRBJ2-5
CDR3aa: CASSFRDRVAETQYF

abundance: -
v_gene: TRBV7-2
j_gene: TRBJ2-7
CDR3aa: CASSLFLAGGSGEQYF

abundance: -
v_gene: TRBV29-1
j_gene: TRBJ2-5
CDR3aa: CSVDPGGELETQYF

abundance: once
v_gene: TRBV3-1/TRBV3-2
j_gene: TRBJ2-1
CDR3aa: CASSRTSGRRNEQFF

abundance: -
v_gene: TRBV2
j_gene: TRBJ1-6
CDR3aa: CASKTGGNSPLHF

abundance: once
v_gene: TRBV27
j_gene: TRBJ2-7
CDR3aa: CASSFSSGVPYEQYF

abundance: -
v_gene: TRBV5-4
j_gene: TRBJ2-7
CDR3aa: CASSLGLAVSYEQYF

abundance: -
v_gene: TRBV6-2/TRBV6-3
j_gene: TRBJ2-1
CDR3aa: CASSRTPARAENEQFF

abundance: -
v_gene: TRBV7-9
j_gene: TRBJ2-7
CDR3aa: CASSLAGQGNSYEQYF

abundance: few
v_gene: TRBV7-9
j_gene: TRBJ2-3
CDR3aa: CASSLGLSSTDTQYF

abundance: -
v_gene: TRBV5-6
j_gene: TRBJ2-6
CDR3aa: CASSLVAGSSGANVLTF

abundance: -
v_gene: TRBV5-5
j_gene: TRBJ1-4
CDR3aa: CASSYRGNSNEKLFF

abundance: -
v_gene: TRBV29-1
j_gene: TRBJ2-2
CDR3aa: CSATGTSHTGELFF

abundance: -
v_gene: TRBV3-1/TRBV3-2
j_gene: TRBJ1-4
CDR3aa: CASSPIRGQGNEKLFF

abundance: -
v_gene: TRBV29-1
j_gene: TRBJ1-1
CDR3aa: CSVEETGKGAFF

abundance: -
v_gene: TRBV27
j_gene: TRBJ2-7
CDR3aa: CASSLLGGNYEQYF

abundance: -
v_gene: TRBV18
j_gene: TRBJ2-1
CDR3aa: CASSPTSEGYNEQFF

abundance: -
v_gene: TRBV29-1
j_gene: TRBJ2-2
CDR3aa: CSVYNTGELFF

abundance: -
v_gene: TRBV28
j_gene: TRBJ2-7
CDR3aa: CAAGLAGDEQYF

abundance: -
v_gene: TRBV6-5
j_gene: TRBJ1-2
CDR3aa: CASRKDSYGYTF

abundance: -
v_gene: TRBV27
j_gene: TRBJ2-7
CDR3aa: CASSQTSGFYEQYF

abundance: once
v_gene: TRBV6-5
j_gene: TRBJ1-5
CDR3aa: CASQKEGGAQPQHF

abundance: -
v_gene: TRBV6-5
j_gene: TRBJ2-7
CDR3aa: CASSYGTSVYEQYF

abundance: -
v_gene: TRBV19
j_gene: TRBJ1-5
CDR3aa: CASTISSQVRPNQPQHF

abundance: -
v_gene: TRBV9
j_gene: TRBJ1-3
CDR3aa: CASGQSSGNTIYF

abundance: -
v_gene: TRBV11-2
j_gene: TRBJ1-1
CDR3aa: CASSRGQIRADTEAFF

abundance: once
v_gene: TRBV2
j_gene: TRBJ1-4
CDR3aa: CASSEALSPVLFNEKLFF

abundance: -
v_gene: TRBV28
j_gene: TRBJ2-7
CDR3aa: CASSTGQGYYEQYF